This T cell receptor beta chain was identified during a study of blood T cells in healthy people across ages. Primers used in a second PCR of about 7 to 12 cycles were a sample-barcoded 5' primer and a J-beta primer mix. A single record per CDR3 protein comes from TCRdb applying MiXCR to the 5' RACE reads. Of over 1,500,000 distinct CDR3 sequences in the sample, roughly 43% are singletons; the top ten hold 20% to 25%. V gave up 5 bases and J gave up 6 bases, with 14 bases separating them. CDR3 length: 13 amino acids. The germline V gene encodes CDR1 SGHAT and CDR2 FQDESV (reference sequence). This clonotype came up many times.

The chain recombines TRBV11-1 with TRBJ2-7; tentatively, D is TRBD2 (6 bases). The source is a human donor in good health. Sequencing was performed on blood. The CDR3 DNA is TGTGCCAGCAGCCGTTTGGGGGGTTCCGAGCAGTACTTC. Protein sequence: CASSRLGGSEQYF.